The 27 T cell receptor beta chains given below trace back to one sample, sequenced in a study of control samples from healthy donors and cancer patients. Profiling relied on immunoSEQ multiplex PCR, and the TCRdb table lists in-frame clones only, not all of them. The data show about 150,000 clones, 85% to 95% seen once. The sample taken for sequencing was blood. Source of these receptors: a middle-aged man in good health.

The chain recombines TRBV14 with TRBJ2-6; TRBD2 matches 13 bases. This CDR3 is 22 amino acids long. Trimming took 4 bases from V and 4 from J; bases not matched to a gene: 19. Germline CDR1 SGHDN, CDR2 FVKESK. The CDR3 nucleotides are TGTGCCAGCAGCCTATTCAATACCCCCTTACTAGCGGGGGGGCGAGGGGCCAACGTCCTGACTTTC. Translation gives CASSLFNTPLLAGGRGANVLTF.

The chain has TRBV29-1 and TRBJ1-2; TRBD1 matches 10 bases. This CDR3 is built from 14 residues. J gave up 5 bases and V 0 bases, and 3 bases lay outside the gene matches. Per germline, CDR1 SQVTM and CDR2 ANQGSEA. The CDR3 here is CSVEDPGQGYGYTF. In nucleotides, the CDR3 is TGCAGCGTTGAAGATCCGGGACAGGGGTATGGCTACACCTTC.

This rearrangement joins TRBV5-8 to TRBJ1-6, with 7 nucleotides matching TRBD1. The germline CDR1 and CDR2 sequences are SGHTS and YDEGEE. J lost 0 bases, V lost 4 bases, and 10 bases had no gene match. CDR3 length equals 18 residues. As DNA, the CDR3 is TGTGCCAGCAGCAGAGGGACAGATAGAAGCTCCTATAATTCACCCCTCCACTTT. Translated, it gives CASSRGTDRSSYNSPLHF.

The rearrangement joins TRBV27 to TRBJ2-2; D gene uncertain. Trimming shortened V by 4 bases and J by 3 bases, and 6 bases separated the two germline ends. The CDR3 length is 13 residues. The germline V gene encodes CDR1 MNHEY and CDR2 SMNVEV (reference sequence). Here the CDR3 reads CASSSGHTGELFF. The CDR3 DNA reads TGTGCCAGCAGTTCGGGCCACACCGGGGAGCTGTTTTTT.

The chain carries TRBV24-1 and TRBJ1-4, with D maybe TRBD1 (6 bases). This CDR3 has 15 amino acids. Between the trimmed V and J ends, which lost 2 bases and 7 bases, there was a span of 13 bases. The germline V gene has CDR1 KGHDR and CDR2 SFDVKD. CDR3 sequence: CATSDSQQGSEKLFF. The CDR3 bases are TGTGCCACCAGTGATTCTCAACAGGGTAGTGAAAAACTGTTTTTT.

V is TRBV19 and J is TRBJ1-3; unclear D gene. V was cut by 8 bases and J by 0 bases, with 8 bases left in between. Germline-derived CDR1 and CDR2 are LNHDA and SQIVND (reference sequence). The CDR3 has 13 residues. CDR3 DNA: TGTGCCAGTTTCCCAAGCTCTGGAAACACCATATATTTT. This translates into CASFPSSGNTIYF.

The chain recombines TRBV29-1 with TRBJ1-2; TRBD1 aligns across 8 bases. This CDR3 has 13 amino acids. V lost 5 bases to trimming and J lost 5 bases; unmatched junction nucleotides: 7. The germline V gene encodes CDR1 SQVTM and CDR2 ANQGSEA. The CDR3 DNA reads TGCAGCGTTTCAGGACAGGGAAGGTATGGCTACACCTTC. Its protein product is CSVSGQGRYGYTF.

J is TRBJ2-1 and V is TRBV25-1; 7 positions agree with TRBD2. Germline CDR1 and CDR2: MGHDK and SYGVNS. The junction had 11 bases not matched to a gene; V was cut back by 3 bases and J by 0 bases. The CDR3 is 18 amino acids. For the CDR3, the DNA is TGTGCCAGCAGTGACCCCACCCGACTAGCTGGCTCCTACAATGAGCAGTTCTTC. It specifies CASSDPTRLAGSYNEQFF.

This sequence joins TRBV2 and TRBJ1-4; D call uncertain. The V gene lost 1 base and the J gene lost 5 bases, with 11 bases spanning the gap. There are 15 residues in the CDR3. Germline values: CDR1 SNHLY, CDR2 FYNNEI. The CDR3 reads CASSEGWQQNEKLFF. The CDR3 nucleotides read TGTGCCAGCAGTGAAGGTTGGCAGCAAAATGAAAAACTGTTTTTT.

The chain uses TRBV7-3 and TRBJ1-4, with 8 nucleotides matching TRBD1. Trimming at V came to 5 bases and at J to 2 bases, leaving 4 bases not matched to a gene. CDR3 length equals 15 residues. Germline V gene lookup returns CDR1 SGHTA and CDR2 FQGTGA. The CDR3 protein is CASSPQGATNEKLFF. The CDR3 DNA reads as TGTGCCAGCAGCCCTCAGGGGGCTACTAATGAAAAACTGTTTTTT. The entire variable domain, with the rest obtained from reference TRBV7-3 and TRBJ1-4, is as follows: GAGVSQTPSNKVTEKGKYVELRCDPISGHTALYWYRQSLGQGPEFLIYFQGTGAADDSGLPNDRFFAVRPEGSVSTLKIQRTERGDSAVYLCASSPQGATNEKLFFGSGTQLSVL.

This sequence joins TRBV5-8 and TRBJ2-3; 8 bases map to TRBD2. Germline CDR1 is SGHTS and CDR2 is YDEGEE. The CDR3 is made up of 14 amino acids. Trimming took 6 bases from V and 8 from J; bases not matched to a gene: 11. In nucleotides, the CDR3 is TGTGCCAGCACGGGGGGGCAGGGCTGGAGTACGCAGTATTTT. Amino acid sequence: CASTGGQGWSTQYF.

The genes are TRBV27 and TRBJ2-6; maybe TRBD1 (6 bases). The germline V gene encodes CDR1 MNHEY and CDR2 SMNVEV (reference sequence). The germline V and J ends were trimmed by 5 bases and 0 bases, with 14 bases remaining between them. The CDR3 is 17 amino acids. The DNA for the CDR3 is TGTGCCAGCAGTCGGAGCCAGGGGAACTCTGGGGCCAACGTCCTGACTTTC. Translation gives CASSRSQGNSGANVLTF. Combining the CDR3 with reference TRBV27 and TRBJ2-6 gives the whole variable domain EAQVTQNPRYLITVTGKKLTVTCSQNMNHEYMSWYRQDPGLGLRQIYYSMNVEVTDKGDVPEGYKVSRKEKRNFPLILESPSPNQTSLYFCASSRSQGNSGANVLTFGAGSRLTVL.

The chain combines TRBV4-1 with TRBJ1-1; 9 bases fit TRBD1. CDR1 and CDR2 from the germline V gene are MGHRA and YSYEKL. With V trimmed by 3 bases and J by 7 bases, 6 bases remained unmatched. The CDR3 spans 14 residues. The CDR3 sequence is CASSHPTGGIEAFF. CDR3 nucleotides: TGCGCCAGCAGCCACCCGACAGGGGGGATTGAAGCTTTCTTT.

The chain recombines TRBV6-1 with TRBJ1-5; 8 nucleotides match TRBD1. The J segment lost 1 base and the V segment lost 2 bases, leaving 4 bases of the junction unmatched. The CDR3 extends over 16 amino acids. Germline V lookup: CDR1 MNHNS, CDR2 SASEGT. Written as DNA, the CDR3 is TGTGCCAGCAGTGAATATGGACAGGGAAGCAATCAGCCCCAGCATTTT. Protein sequence: CASSEYGQGSNQPQHF.

This sequence joins TRBV27 and TRBJ1-6; no reliable D call. The CDR3 covers 14 residues. V shed 3 bases and J shed 5 bases, with 8 bases lying between them. Germline assignment: CDR1 MNHEY and CDR2 SMNVEV (reference sequence). The CDR3 loop reads CASSFLGDNSPLHF. CDR3 in DNA: TGTGCCAGCAGTTTCCTCGGGGATAATTCACCCCTCCACTTT.

In DNA, the CDR3 is TGCGCCAGCAGCTTGCCAGGAAAAGAGACCCAGTACTTC. Translation gives CASSLPGKETQYF. The genes are TRBV5-1 and TRBJ2-5; D unresolved. V dropped 1 base and J dropped 3 bases, with 7 bases sitting between them. The CDR3 loop spans 13 amino acids. The germline V gene encodes CDR1 SGHRS and CDR2 YFSETQ.

The chain uses TRBV11-3 and TRBJ1-1, with a tentative D call TRBD1 (5 bases). The CDR3 has 14 amino acids. V was clipped by 3 bases and J by 0 bases, with 8 bases between them. Germline V gene lookup returns CDR1 SGHNT and CDR2 YENEEA. The CDR3 sequence: CASSFGGLNTEAFF. The CDR3 DNA reads TGTGCCAGCAGCTTTGGGGGGTTGAACACTGAAGCTTTCTTT.

V is TRBV9 and J is TRBJ2-7; 7 bases line up with TRBD1. The CDR3 has 17 amino acids. The trim removed 1 base at V and 0 bases at J, leaving 10 bases unmatched. Germline assignment: CDR1 SGDLS and CDR2 YYNGEE. The CDR3 nucleotides read TGTGCCAGCAGCGTATCCCCGGACAGGCAGAGCTCCTACGAGCAGTACTTC. It codes for CASSVSPDRQSSYEQYF.

V is TRBV7-9 and J is TRBJ2-1; D gene uncertain. The CDR3 spans 12 residues. Trimming took off 1 base at V and 7 bases at J, with 5 bases between the two ends. Germline CDR1 and CDR2: SEHNR and FQNEAQ (reference sequence). The CDR3 loop is CASSLEGNEQFF. CDR3 DNA: TGTGCCAGCAGCTTAGAAGGGAATGAGCAGTTCTTC.

As to this clone: Other DNA sequences within the sample encode an identical CDR3. This chain links TRBV5-4 with TRBJ1-2; D is ambiguous. CDR3 length equals 13 residues. V was cut by 0 bases and J by 2 bases, with 5 bases left in between. The germline V gene encodes CDR1 SGHNT and CDR2 YYREEE (reference sequence). The CDR3: CASSLDRNYGYTF. CDR3 nucleotides: TGTGCCAGCAGCTTGGACAGAAACTATGGCTACACCTTC.

This clone showed up just once. The chain carries TRBV5-1 and TRBJ2-5; TRBD1 matches at 9 bases. Germline CDR1 reads SGHRS; CDR2 reads YFSETQ. Trimming cost V 3 bases and J 5 bases; bases outside gene matches: 5. This CDR3 spans 14 amino acids. The CDR3: CASSSKTGGETQYF. The CDR3 nucleotides are TGCGCCAGCAGCTCGAAGACAGGGGGGGAGACCCAGTACTTC.

This clone was seen just once. The CDR3 DNA reads as TGTGCCAGCGCTCATTCGGCGAGCTACGAGCAGTACTTC. Translating it yields CASAHSASYEQYF. The chain has TRBV11-2 and TRBJ2-7; D uncertain. The germline V and J ends were trimmed by 8 bases and 3 bases, with 14 bases remaining between them. Germline values: CDR1 SGHAT, CDR2 FQNNGV. The CDR3 is 13 residues long.

Worth noting for this clone: This sample also contains other DNA sequences that code for the same CDR3. This chain uses TRBV19 with TRBJ1-1; D is possibly TRBD1 (5 bases). Trimming removed 3 bases at V and 5 bases at J, with 10 bases between. CDR1 and CDR2 (germline): LNHDA, SQIVND (reference sequence). The CDR3 spans 13 residues. This CDR3 reads CASSINRGTEAFF. The CDR3 DNA sequence: TGTGCCAGTAGTATCAACCGGGGGACTGAAGCTTTCTTT.

V is TRBV6-4 and J is TRBJ1-3; D may be TRBD1 (6 bases). Looked up from germline, CDR1 is MRHNA and CDR2 is SNTAGT. There are 15 residues in the CDR3. V was pared by 8 bases and J by 2 bases, with 16 bases between. The CDR3 nucleotides read TGTGCCAGCCGGGTGGACAGACTCCCTGGAAACACCATATATTTT. Amino acids: CASRVDRLPGNTIYF.

The chain is built from TRBV12-3 or TRBV12-4 and TRBJ2-7, with 7 nucleotides matching TRBD1. V trimming: 6 bases; J trimming: 3 bases; junction bases outside the gene matches: 5. The CDR3 is 13 residues long. The CDR3 is CASSSGQNYEQYF. The CDR3 region has the DNA TGTGCCAGCAGCTCGGGACAGAACTACGAGCAGTACTTC.

The V gene is TRBV27, the J gene TRBJ2-7; TRBD1 is a possible D gene (5 bases). CDR3 length: 13 residues. The V gene's germline CDR1 is MNHEY and CDR2 SMNVEV (reference sequence). With 4 bases removed from V and 3 bases from J, the gap between germline ends came to 10 bases. This chain's CDR3 is CASSSGQRYEQYF. The CDR3 coding sequence is TGTGCCAGCAGTTCCGGACAACGCTACGAGCAGTACTTC.

This sequence joins TRBV14 and TRBJ1-2; TRBD1 is a possible D gene (5 bases). This CDR3 has 13 amino acids. Trimming cost V 4 bases and J 1 base, with 7 bases left between them. Per the germline V gene, CDR1 is SGHDN and CDR2 is FVKESK. This CDR3 reads CASSPGHNYGYTF. CDR3 in DNA: TGTGCCAGCAGCCCCGGACATAACTATGGCTACACCTTC.